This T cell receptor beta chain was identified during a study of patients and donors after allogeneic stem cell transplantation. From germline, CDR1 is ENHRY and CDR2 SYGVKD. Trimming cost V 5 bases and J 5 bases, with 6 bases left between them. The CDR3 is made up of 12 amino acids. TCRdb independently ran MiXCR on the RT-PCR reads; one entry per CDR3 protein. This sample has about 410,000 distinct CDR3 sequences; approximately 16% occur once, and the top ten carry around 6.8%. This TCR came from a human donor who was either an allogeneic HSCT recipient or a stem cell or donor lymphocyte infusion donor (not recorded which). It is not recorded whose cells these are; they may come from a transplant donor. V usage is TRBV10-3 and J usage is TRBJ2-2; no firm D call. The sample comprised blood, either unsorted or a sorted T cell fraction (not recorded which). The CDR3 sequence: CAISLRTGELFF. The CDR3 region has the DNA TGTGCCATCAGTCTCAGGACCGGGGAGCTGTTTTTT.